A selection of T cell receptor beta chains follows, all from one sample in a study of CXCR3-negative and CXCR3-positive naive CD8 T cells. TCRdb re-called the 5' RACE reads and catalogs CDR3 proteins one per entry, DNA excluded. This sample's table reports roughly 59,000 distinct CDR3 sequences. Input material: naive CXCR3+ CD8+ T cells from blood. These receptors were collected from a human donor in good health. Some clones in this sample may be carry-over from other donors' samples. The CDR3 runs from the conserved cysteine through the conserved F or W. Fields, in order: V gene, J gene, CDR3 protein.

>TRBV21-1|TRBJ1-6
CASTQPPGQDNSPLHF
>TRBV28|TRBJ2-3
CASSFSYSTDTQYF
>TRBV7-9|TRBJ2-1
CASSLDPMGGLNEQFF
>TRBV29-1|TRBJ2-1
CSVGSRQSYNEQFF
>TRBV7-2|TRBJ1-2
CASSAGQISFFNYGYTF
>TRBV6-5|TRBJ2-1
CASRQPGTSSFF
>TRBV7-9|TRBJ2-4
CASSSPYDLAKNIQYF
>TRBV5-1|TRBJ2-3
CASSTTRGSDTQYF
>TRBV10-3|TRBJ2-1
CAISPTMLGIGDEQFF
>TRBV7-9|TRBJ2-5
CASSSWETQYF
>TRBV27|TRBJ2-5
CASSLRGTRYQETQYF
>TRBV29-1|TRBJ2-7
CSVEGREYEQYF
>TRBV29-1|TRBJ2-7
CSVVGGGTYEQYF
>TRBV28|TRBJ1-1
CASSNRIGIRTEAFF
>TRBV7-9|TRBJ2-7
CASWGTSSYEQYF
>TRBV3-1|TRBJ2-5
CASSPGTLYQETQYF